The next 5 T cell receptor beta chains were all read from a single sample in a study of T cells in Graves' hyperthyroidism and ophthalmopathy. Amplification of TCR beta CDR3 regions used RNA as the template. The HTBI primer set was used in a first-round RT-PCR of the TCR CDR3. MiXCR, applied by TCRdb to the multiplex PCR reads, yields one record per CDR3 protein. The table has under 400,000 distinct CDR3 sequences, under 15% seen once. Sequenced sample: blood. These receptors were taken from a woman aged 18-35 years with Graves' hyperthyroidism.

This sequence joins TRBV5-6 and TRBJ1-2; D might be TRBD1 (5 bases). The CDR3 is 17 residues long. V was pared by 5 bases and J by 1 base, with 21 bases between. Per the germline V gene, CDR1 is SGHDT and CDR2 is YYEEEE. The chain's CDR3 is CASSPLSEAGYNYGYTF. The CDR3 DNA reads TGTGCCAGCAGTCCGTTATCCGAGGCAGGGTATAACTATGGCTACACCTTC.

This clonotype was seen only a few times. The V and J genes are TRBV20-1 and TRBJ2-5; TRBD2 matches 7 bases. CDR3 length: 16 amino acids. Per germline, CDR1 DFQATT and CDR2 SNEGSKA (reference sequence). The trim removed 0 bases at V and 5 bases at J, leaving 12 bases unmatched. This CDR3 reads CSARDLIEAGRETQYF. The CDR3 nucleotides read TGCAGTGCTAGAGATTTAATCGAAGCGGGGAGGGAGACCCAGTACTTC.

A few counts support this clonotype. V usage is TRBV16 and J usage is TRBJ1-1, with D unresolved. V lost 4 bases and J lost 1, with 13 bases in between. CDR3 length: 15 amino acids. Germline V gene sequence: CDR1 KGHSY, CDR2 FQNENV. This chain's CDR3 is CASSLPAQPNTEAFF. In nucleotides, the CDR3 is TGTGCCAGCAGCCTCCCCGCACAGCCGAACACTGAAGCTTTCTTT.

Regarding this clonotype: An end of the junction differs from the germline gene, which may be a read error. The gene calls are TRBV6-4 and TRBJ1-2; D possibly corresponds to TRBD1 (6 bases). Germline V gene sequence: CDR1 MRHNA, CDR2 SNTAGT. This CDR3 spans 15 amino acids. CDR3 sequence: CSSSDPNRAIYGYTF. Written as DNA, the CDR3 is TGTTCCAGCAGTGACCCCAACAGGGCGATCTATGGCTACACCTTC.

This clonotype was observed at least ten times. This chain uses TRBV7-3 with TRBJ2-6; 9 nucleotides line up with TRBD1. V was clipped by 5 bases and J by 4 bases; unmatched bases: 6. The CDR3 contains 16 residues. CDR1 is SGHTA and CDR2 is FQGTGA in the germline V gene. This CDR3 is CASSARDRAGANVLTF. The CDR3, as DNA: TGTGCCAGCAGCGCGCGGGACAGGGCCGGGGCCAACGTCCTGACTTTC.